Below are 32 T cell receptor beta chains sequenced from a single sample in a study of T cell responses to AZD1222 COVID-19 vaccine. The repertoire was sequenced with immunoSEQ multiplex PCR; TCRdb's copy has only in-frame clones and lacks some. Of some 130,000 clones in the sample, 90% are singletons; the top ten hold about 7%. The source was peripheral blood, collected on day 0 of AZD1222 vaccination. The receptors shown here come from an adult in good health.

The genes are TRBV11-2 and TRBJ1-2, with D hard to call. V shed 2 bases and J shed 8 bases, with 9 bases lying between them. From germline, CDR1 is SGHAT and CDR2 FQNNGV. The CDR3 consists of 12 residues. CDR3 bases: TGTGCCAGCAGCTTACTAGGCCGGGGCTACACCTTC. The encoded protein is CASSLLGRGYTF.

V usage is TRBV29-1 and J usage is TRBJ2-3; D gene unclear. CDR1 is SQVTM and CDR2 is ANQGSEA in the germline V gene. This CDR3 is built from 15 residues. V shed 6 bases and J shed 4 bases, with 20 bases lying between them. The CDR3 is CSVVISWGLADTQYF. The DNA of the CDR3 is TGCAGCGTAGTCATTTCTTGGGGATTGGCAGATACGCAGTATTTT.

This chain connects TRBV30 to TRBJ1-5; D is perhaps TRBD1 (6 bases). Germline loops: CDR1 GTSNPN, CDR2 SVGIG (reference sequence). This CDR3 contains 12 residues. With 7 bases removed from V and 5 bases from J, the gap between germline ends came to 12 bases. The CDR3 DNA is TGTGCCTCTCAGACAGGACATCAGCCCCAGCATTTT. It is translated as CASQTGHQPQHF. Based on the CDR3 plus reference TRBV30 and TRBJ1-5, the full variable domain is SQTIHQWPATLVQPVGSPLSLECTVEGTSNPNLYWYRQAAGRGLQLLFYSVGIGQISSEVPQNLSASRPQDRQFILSSKKLLLSDSGFYLCASQTGHQPQHFGDGTRLSIL.

The rearrangement joins TRBV7-9 to TRBJ1-1, with 7 nucleotides matching TRBD1. Germline values: CDR1 SEHNR, CDR2 FQNEAQ (reference sequence). The CDR3 extends over 14 amino acids. J lost 1 base, V lost 5 bases, and 4 bases had no gene match. Written as DNA, the CDR3 is TGTGCCAGCAGCAACGGACAGGAGAACACTGAAGCTTTCTTT. It translates to CASSNGQENTEAFF.

The chain couples TRBV27 to TRBJ1-1; maybe TRBD1 (6 bases). V lost 3 bases and J lost 4, with 12 bases in between. The CDR3 loop spans 14 amino acids. Germline CDR1 reads MNHEY; CDR2 reads SMNVEV (reference sequence). The CDR3 loop is CASSLGRGGTEAFF. The CDR3 nucleotides read TGTGCCAGCAGTTTGGGCAGGGGTGGCACTGAAGCTTTCTTT.

The chain uses TRBV7-2 and TRBJ2-5; D perhaps matches TRBD2 (7 bases). The germline V gene has CDR1 SGHTA and CDR2 FQGNSA. The length of the CDR3 is 15 residues. The V end lost 1 base, the J end lost 5 bases, and 14 bases lay between the germline ends. The CDR3 nucleotides are TGTGCCAGCAGCTTAGTTACGGGGGGCCGGGAGACCCAGTACTTC. It codes for CASSLVTGGRETQYF.

The table lists this clone with a count of one. The gene calls are TRBV27 and TRBJ1-5; TRBD1 matches 7 bases. This CDR3 is built from 20 residues. The V gene's germline CDR1 is MNHEY and CDR2 SMNVEV (reference sequence). Trimming took 6 bases from V and 5 from J; bases not matched to a gene: 25. CDR3 sequence: CASSKFQPDRQGRLYQPQHF. In nucleotides, the CDR3 is TGTGCCAGCAGCAAGTTTCAACCAGATCGACAGGGACGGTTGTATCAGCCCCAGCATTTT.

This clone was observed a single time. The chain joins TRBV9 to TRBJ2-5; 12 bases agree with TRBD2. This CDR3 has 17 amino acids. Germline CDR1 SGDLS, CDR2 YYNGEE. Trimming cost V 0 bases and J 4 bases; bases outside gene matches: 7. As DNA, the CDR3 is TGTGCCAGCAGCGTAGACCCTAGCGGGGGGGCTTCAGAGACCCAGTACTTC. Protein product: CASSVDPSGGASETQYF.

J is TRBJ1-2 and V is TRBV6-5; no definite D call. CDR1 is MNHEY, CDR2 SVGAGI, per germline. The CDR3 runs to 14 residues. V was pared by 0 bases and J by 8 bases, with 13 bases between. The CDR3: CASSYSERYSGYTF. The CDR3, as DNA: TGTGCCAGCAGTTACTCAGAGAGATATAGCGGCTACACCTTC.

This clone was seen just once. The J gene is TRBJ2-5, the V gene TRBV5-1; D unclear. V lost 3 bases and J lost 0, with 0 bases in between. Germline V lookup: CDR1 SGHRS, CDR2 YFSETQ. This CDR3 contains 11 residues. Here the CDR3 reads CASSYQETQYF. CDR3 DNA sequence: TGCGCCAGCAGCTACCAAGAGACCCAGTACTTC.

The chain recombines TRBV24-1 with TRBJ1-5; D is undetermined. The CDR3 spans 13 residues. Germline CDR1 and CDR2: KGHDR and SFDVKD. V lost 2 bases and J lost 10, with 11 bases in between. CDR3: CATSDSVVEPQHF. In DNA, the CDR3 is TGTGCCACCAGTGATTCAGTCGTAGAACCCCAGCATTTT.

The V call is TRBV28, the J call TRBJ2-7; D is possibly TRBD1 (6 bases). V shed 10 bases and J shed 4 bases, with 14 bases lying between them. The CDR3 length is 12 residues. Germline loops: CDR1 MDHEN, CDR2 SYDVKM. CDR3 nucleotides: TGTGCCACCCGGACAGACCTATACGAGCAGTACTTC. It encodes CATRTDLYEQYF.

This chain links TRBV3-1 (or the pseudogene TRBV3-2) with TRBJ2-7; a possible D gene is TRBD2 (5 bases). The CDR3 runs 13 residues. V lost 4 bases, J lost 6 bases, and 13 bases lay in between. CDR1 and CDR2 (germline): LGHDT, YNNKEL (reference sequence). CDR3 coding DNA: TGTGCCAGCAGCCCTAACGAGGGTGGCGAGCAGTACTTC. Protein sequence: CASSPNEGGEQYF.

The chain recombines TRBV18 with TRBJ2-2; D is tentatively TRBD1 or TRBD2 (5 bases each). The CDR3 contains 16 residues. Germline-derived CDR1 and CDR2 are KGHSH and LQKENI. V was cut by 1 base and J by 7 bases, with 16 bases left in between. CDR3 nucleotides: TGTGCCAGCTCACCACAGGCCCAGGGACGGGGCGGGGAGCTGTTTTTT. This translates into CASSPQAQGRGGELFF.

V usage is TRBV6-5 and J usage is TRBJ2-3; the D gene is possibly TRBD1 (6 bases). Germline CDR1 reads MNHEY; CDR2 reads SVGAGI. V lost 4 bases, J lost 2 bases, and 13 bases lay in between. The CDR3 is 15 amino acids. The CDR3 sequence is CASSWGRMTTDTQYF. The DNA of the CDR3 is TGTGCCAGCAGTTGGGGGCGGATGACCACAGATACGCAGTATTTT.

The CDR3 coding sequence is TGTGCCAGCAGTCCCCCGGCGAGAGAGACCCAGTACTTC. Its translation: CASSPPARETQYF. The chain uses TRBV6-5 and TRBJ2-5; D is ambiguous. Deletions cut 5 bases from V and 4 bases from J, with 11 bases between. The CDR3 covers 13 residues. CDR1 is MNHEY and CDR2 is SVGAGI in the germline V gene.

The rearrangement uses TRBV10-1 and TRBJ2-7, with TRBD1 identical over 12 bases. Germline CDR1 reads WNHNN; CDR2 reads SYGVQD (reference sequence). The CDR3 contains 15 residues. V gave up 7 bases and J gave up 0 bases; unmatched junction bases: 4. As DNA, the CDR3 is TGCGCCAGCAACCCGGGACAGGGGGCCTCCTACGAGCAGTACTTC. Translation: CASNPGQGASYEQYF.

The J gene is TRBJ1-1, the V gene TRBV29-1; no firm D call. This CDR3 spans 13 amino acids. V was clipped by 5 bases and J by 1 base, with 11 bases between them. The germline V gene encodes CDR1 SQVTM and CDR2 ANQGSEA. CDR3 in DNA: TGCAGCGTTATTAAAACCGGGAACACTGAAGCTTTCTTT. It yields the protein CSVIKTGNTEAFF. The entire variable domain, with the rest obtained from reference TRBV29-1 and TRBJ1-1, is as follows: SAVISQKPSRDICQRGTSLTIQCQVDSQVTMMFWYRQQPGQSLTLIATANQGSEATYESGFVIDKFPISRPNLTFSTLTVSNMSPEDSSIYLCSVIKTGNTEAFFGQGTRLTVV.

V usage is TRBV12-5 and J usage is TRBJ1-1, with 8 bases identical to TRBD1. Germline values: CDR1 LGHNT, CDR2 FRNRAP. The CDR3 loop spans 15 amino acids. Losses at the gene ends were 5 bases for V and 1 base for J; bases not matched to a gene: 6. The CDR3 here is CASGPQGQGNTEAFF. The DNA for the CDR3 is TGTGCTAGTGGTCCCCAAGGACAGGGGAACACTGAAGCTTTCTTT.

This clone was counted a single time. The genes are TRBV29-1 and TRBJ1-1; D possibly corresponds to TRBD1 (6 bases). CDR3 length: 13 residues. Germline CDR1 is SQVTM and CDR2 is ANQGSEA. V shed 6 bases and J shed 3 bases, with 14 bases lying between them. Here the CDR3 reads CSVLQGYYTEAFF. The CDR3 region has the DNA TGCAGCGTCCTACAGGGCTACTACACTGAAGCTTTCTTT.

The CDR3 coding sequence is TGTGCCACCAGTGCTTATAGCAATCAGCCCCAGCATTTT. Amino acid sequence: CATSAYSNQPQHF. This rearrangement joins TRBV24-1 to TRBJ1-5; D gene unclear. Germline-derived CDR1 and CDR2 are KGHDR and SFDVKD. The V end lost 5 bases, the J end lost 0 bases, and 4 bases lay between the germline ends. This CDR3 has 13 amino acids.

The CDR3 DNA is TGTGCCAGCAGTGATACAGGGGGCGCGGATGAAGCTTTCTTT. It yields the protein CASSDTGGADEAFF. The chain recombines TRBV6-1 with TRBJ1-1; 9 bases map to TRBD1. The trim removed 3 bases at V and 7 bases at J, leaving 6 bases unmatched. Germline V gives CDR1 MNHNS, CDR2 SASEGT. CDR3 length equals 14 residues.

This chain joins TRBV10-1 and TRBJ1-1; weak D call: TRBD1 (6 bases). V was cut by 2 bases and J by 4 bases, with 11 bases left in between. CDR3 size: 14 residues. Germline CDR1 is WNHNN and CDR2 is SYGVQD (reference sequence). CDR3 in amino acids: CASSEGQGSTEAFF. The DNA for the CDR3 is TGCGCCAGCAGTGAGGGGCAGGGGTCCACTGAAGCTTTCTTT.

This clone was counted a single time. This rearrangement joins TRBV6-2 or TRBV6-3 to TRBJ1-2; TRBD1 might be the D (6 bases). V dropped 0 bases and J dropped 3 bases, with 23 bases sitting between them. The germline V gene has CDR1 MNHEY and CDR2 SVGEGT. The CDR3 is 19 amino acids. The CDR3 nucleotides read TGTGCCAGCAGTTACTCGAGCGGGGGCGTCGCCCACAACCACTATGGCTACACCTTC. Protein: CASSYSSGGVAHNHYGYTF.

This clone came up a few times. The genes are TRBV7-2 and TRBJ1-6; 7 nucleotides match TRBD1. V lost 1 base, J lost 7 bases, and 4 bases stayed unmatched. Germline V gene data show CDR1 as SGHTA and CDR2 as FQGNSA. This CDR3 spans 15 amino acids. The CDR3 DNA is TGTGCCAGCAGCTTAGGGGACAGACGAAATTCACCCCTCCACTTT. The encoded protein is CASSLGDRRNSPLHF.

This clone showed up just once. The rearrangement uses TRBV5-1 and TRBJ2-5; 11 positions match TRBD2. The CDR3 spans 14 residues. V lost 0 bases and J lost 5; bases outside the gene matches: 0. In germline, CDR1 is SGHRS, CDR2 YFSETQ. The CDR3 loop reads CASSLGLAGETQYF. CDR3 DNA: TGCGCCAGCAGCTTGGGACTAGCGGGGGAGACCCAGTACTTC.

For the CDR3, the DNA is TGTGCCAGCAGCGCCCGCCTCGACAGGGCAACACAGCCCCAGCATTTT. This translates into CASSARLDRATQPQHF. The rearrangement joins TRBV4-2 to TRBJ1-5; 7 bases fit TRBD1. From germline, CDR1 is LGHNA and CDR2 YNFKEQ. After removal of 5 bases from V and 7 bases from J, the junction contained 14 bases not matched to a gene. The length of the CDR3 is 16 residues.

This clone was counted a single time. This chain connects TRBV4-3 to TRBJ2-6, with D uncertain. The CDR3 is 17 amino acids. V gave up 1 base and J gave up 3 bases, with 13 bases separating them. CDR1 LGHNA and CDR2 YSLEER come from the germline V gene. The CDR3 nucleotides read TGCGCCAGCAGCCAAGTTCCAGTTAGGGTTGGGGCCAACGTCCTGACTTTC. Amino acids: CASSQVPVRVGANVLTF.

CDR3 in amino acids: CASSAGNTGELFF. As DNA, the CDR3 is TGTGCCAGCAGCGCGGGAAACACCGGGGAGCTGTTTTTT. This rearrangement joins TRBV9 to TRBJ2-2; TRBD2 might be the D (5 bases). CDR1 SGDLS and CDR2 YYNGEE come from the germline V gene. With 3 bases removed from V and 2 bases from J, the gap between germline ends came to 5 bases. The CDR3 totals 13 residues.

The J gene is TRBJ1-3, the V gene TRBV19, with a weak D call TRBD1 (5 bases). V shed 7 bases and J shed 1 base, with 11 bases lying between them. Germline CDR1 reads LNHDA; CDR2 reads SQIVND (reference sequence). The CDR3 extends over 14 amino acids. The CDR3 loop is CASTSQGSGNTIYF. The CDR3 bases are TGTGCCAGTACCTCCCAGGGATCTGGAAACACCATATATTTT.

V and J are TRBV28 and TRBJ2-3; D may be TRBD2 (6 bases). With 3 bases removed from V and 2 bases from J, the gap between germline ends came to 12 bases. Germline loops: CDR1 MDHEN, CDR2 SYDVKM. CDR3 length: 15 residues. The CDR3 sequence is CASSFPGEPTDTQYF. The DNA for the CDR3 is TGTGCCAGCAGTTTCCCGGGGGAGCCCACAGATACGCAGTATTTT.

The chain combines TRBV2 with TRBJ2-7; perhaps TRBD2 as D (6 bases). Looked up from germline, CDR1 is SNHLY and CDR2 is FYNNEI. Trimming stripped 3 bases from V and 7 bases from J, with 13 bases between. CDR3 length: 13 residues. The CDR3 region has the DNA TGTGCCAGCAGTGATCGGACCGCGGGGGAGCAGTACTTC. Translated: CASSDRTAGEQYF.